These T cell receptor beta chains were read from a single sample in a study of liver allograft versus peripheral blood T cells. TCRdb reprocessed the reads via MiXCR and lists one record per CDR3 protein. The sample contains approximately 16,000 distinct CDR3 sequences, more than 20% of which appear only once. The receptors originated from a human patient who had a liver transplant. Some T cells could come from the graft donor. The CDR3 runs from the conserved cysteine through the conserved F or W. The D gene is left open where the match is weak. Some rows have no size entry. The others give once, few or many, or a class for an expanded clone.

abundance	d_gene	j_gene	v_gene	CDR3aa	CDR3nt
NA	NA	TRBJ1-5	TRBV7-2	CASSSAPRSQPQHF	TGTGCCAGCAGTTCTGCCCCAAGGAGTCAGCCCCAGCATTTT
medium-sized	NA	TRBJ1-4	TRBV18	CASSPSTGGSRKLFF	TGTGCCAGCTCACCCTCGACAGGTGGAAGTCGAAAACTGTTTTTT
many	NA	TRBJ2-1	TRBV10-3	CAITLLRGLTYNEQFF	TGTGCCATCACCTTACTCAGGGGATTGACCTACAATGAGCAGTTCTTC
NA	NA	TRBJ2-1	TRBV9	CASSGTVNEKFF	TGTGCCAGCAGCGGGACAGTAAATGAGAAGTTCTTC
NA	TRBD1	TRBJ1-1	TRBV7-9	CASSLVFRGITEAFF	TGTGCCAGCAGCTTAGTTTTCAGGGGGATCACTGAAGCTTTCTTT
few	NA	TRBJ1-2	TRBV6-2/TRBV6-3	CASRENYGYTF	TGTGCCAGCCGCGAAAACTATGGCTACACCTTC
NA	NA	TRBJ2-1	TRBV7-2	CASSPPPGVYNEQFF	TGTGCCAGCAGCCCCCCGCCCGGGGTCTACAATGAGCAGTTCTTC
NA	TRBD1	TRBJ1-6	TRBV6-1	CASSPGQGSSYNSPLHF	TGTGCCAGCAGCCCGGGACAGGGGAGCTCCTATAATTCACCCCTCCACTTT
NA	TRBD2	TRBJ2-3	TRBV6-1	CASSYSRSSGSLDTQYF	TGTGCCAGCAGTTACTCGAGGTCTAGCGGGAGTTTAGATACGCAGTATTTT
NA	TRBD1	TRBJ1-2	TRBV7-2	CASSHSGGYGYTF	TGTGCCAGCAGCCACTCAGGGGGCTATGGCTACACCTTC
many	NA	TRBJ2-2	TRBV15	CATSRGPAANTGELFF	TGTGCCACCAGCAGAGGCCCAGCGGCGAACACCGGGGAGCTGTTTTTT
few	TRBD1	TRBJ2-2	TRBV27	CASSLWQGDTGELFF	TGTGCCAGCAGTTTATGGCAGGGGGACACCGGGGAGCTGTTTTTT
NA	TRBD1	TRBJ1-1	TRBV18	CASSHDRAAEAFF	TGTGCCAGCTCTCATGACAGGGCGGCTGAAGCTTTCTTT
many	TRBD2	TRBJ2-3	TRBV6-1	CASSEVSVAGGDTQYF	TGTGCCAGCAGTGAAGTGTCGGTAGCGGGCGGGGATACGCAGTATTTT
few	NA	TRBJ1-1	TRBV30	CAWSVRVRRGRAMNTEAFF	TGTGCCTGGAGTGTACGGGTCAGAAGGGGTCGGGCCATGAACACTGAAGCTTTCTTT
NA	NA	TRBJ2-5	TRBV7-9	CASSYLANQETQYF	TGTGCCAGCAGTTACTTAGCGAACCAAGAGACCCAGTACTTC
few	NA	TRBJ1-3	TRBV7-2	CASSPVVGNTIYF	TGTGCCAGCAGCCCAGTCGTGGGAAACACCATATATTTT
NA	TRBD1	TRBJ1-1	TRBV30	CAWTRGYGKTTEAFF	TGTGCCTGGACCAGGGGGTATGGGAAGACTACTGAAGCTTTCTTT
NA	NA	TRBJ1-1	TRBV5-6	CASSLTAGVEAYF	TGTGCCAGCAGCCTAACAGCCGGGGTTGAAGCTTACTTT
NA	NA	TRBJ2-7	TRBV19	CASSRGTGYEQYF	TGTGCCAGTAGTAGGGGTACAGGATACGAGCAGTACTTC
few	NA	TRBJ2-7	TRBV11-2	CASSLDRDPPEQYF	TGTGCCAGCAGCTTAGATCGGGACCCGCCCGAGCAGTACTTC
few	NA	TRBJ1-4	TRBV7-2	CASSPSGVQKGKLFF	TGTGCCAGCAGCCCCTCCGGGGTTCAAAAAGGGAAACTGTTTTTT
many	NA	TRBJ1-2	TRBV9	CASSPPGGGSYGYTF	TGTGCCAGCAGCCCACCTGGAGGAGGGAGCTATGGCTACACCTTC
NA	NA	TRBJ1-6	TRBV6-1	CASSEGYRVYNSPLHF	TGTGCCAGCAGTGAAGGATACAGAGTATATAATTCACCCCTCCACTTT
NA	NA	TRBJ2-7	TRBV6-1	CASSEQKKIPFYEQYF	TGTGCCAGCAGTGAACAAAAAAAAATACCCTTTTACGAGCAGTACTTC
few	NA	TRBJ1-4	TRBV5-4	CASSLKGSNEKLFF	TGTGCCAGCAGCTTGAAAGGGTCTAATGAAAAACTGTTTTTT
NA	NA	TRBJ1-2	TRBV20-1	CSAREDGVGNYGYTF	TGCAGTGCTAGAGAAGATGGGGTAGGAAACTATGGCTACACCTTC
NA	NA	TRBJ1-2	TRBV29-1	CSADDYTF	TGCAGCGCGGATGACTACACCTTC
few	NA	TRBJ1-1	TRBV7-2	CASSFPGREAFF	TGTGCCAGCAGCTTTCCCGGACGTGAAGCTTTCTTT
many	TRBD1	TRBJ2-5	TRBV27	CARQGAQETQYF	TGTGCCAGACAGGGGGCCCAAGAGACCCAGTACTTC
few	TRBD1	TRBJ2-5	TRBV24-1	CATSALPRTGGFQETQYF	TGTGCCACCAGTGCCCTACCCCGGACAGGGGGCTTCCAAGAGACCCAGTACTTC
many	TRBD1	TRBJ1-1	TRBV10-3	CAISATPGQGADTEAFF	TGTGCCATCAGTGCGACCCCCGGCCAGGGGGCAGACACTGAAGCTTTCTTT
medium-sized	NA	TRBJ1-1	TRBV19	CASSITGNTEAFF	TGTGCCAGTAGTATAACGGGAAACACTGAAGCTTTCTTT
NA	NA	TRBJ1-5	TRBV6-1	CASSEQGAYYQPQHF	TGTGCCAGCAGTGAACAAGGGGCTTACTATCAGCCCCAGCATTTT
NA	NA	TRBJ1-2	TRBV5-1	CASSLIGEGYTF	TGCGCCAGCAGCTTGATCGGGGAGGGCTACACCTTC